Listed below are T cell receptor beta chains from one sample, sequenced in a study of cytomegalovirus exposure and HLA in healthy donors. Clones were sequenced by immunoSEQ multiplex PCR, and TCRdb holds only the in-frame ones, with some missing. Seen here are approximately 230,000 clones, less than 90% observed once, and the top ten hold about 12%. Sequences were obtained from PBMCs. Receptor source: a young man in good health and CMV-seropositive. Both conserved end residues are part of each CDR3. D genes are given only for firm matches. Rows give clone size only sometimes, using once, few, many, or a class for an expanded clone.

clone size,J gene,V gene,D gene,CDR3 protein,CDR3 DNA
-,TRBJ2-7,TRBV4-1,TRBD1,CASSLGQGALYEQYF,TGCGCCAGCAGCCTCGGACAGGGGGCGTTATACGAGCAGTACTTC
-,TRBJ1-2,TRBV7-9,TRBD1,CASSLDRGGNTF,TGTGCCAGCAGCTTAGACAGGGGAGGGAACACCTTC
-,TRBJ2-3,TRBV11-3,-,CASSLDQEDTQYF,TGTGCCAGCAGCTTAGATCAAGAAGATACGCAGTATTTT
-,TRBJ2-7,TRBV10-1,-,CASSLGTDSSYEQYF,TGCGCCAGCAGCCTCGGGACGGACAGCTCCTACGAGCAGTACTTC
-,TRBJ1-5,TRBV28,TRBD1,CASSQAGTDSNQPQHF,TGTGCCAGCAGTCAAGCCGGGACAGATAGCAATCAGCCCCAGCATTTT
-,TRBJ2-1,TRBV7-9,TRBD2,CASSFGTSGIDEQFF,TGTGCCAGCAGCTTCGGGACTAGCGGGATCGATGAGCAGTTCTTC
-,TRBJ1-5,TRBV2,-,CASSARGEGQPQHF,TGTGCCAGCAGCGCACGGGGAGAGGGCCAGCCCCAGCATTTT
few,TRBJ2-4,TRBV6-1,-,CASSAGTTYGNIQYF,TGTGCCAGCAGTGCCGGGACAACTTACGGGAACATTCAGTACTTC
-,TRBJ2-7,TRBV9,-,CASSAGLSLAEQYF,TGTGCCAGCAGCGCGGGACTTTCCTTGGCCGAGCAGTACTTC
-,TRBJ2-1,TRBV25-1,TRBD2,CASSELTSGNRNEQFF,TGTGCCAGCAGTGAATTGACTAGCGGGAACAGGAATGAGCAGTTCTTC
-,TRBJ2-3,TRBV7-9,TRBD2,CASSSGAASGVGDTQYF,TGTGCCAGCAGCTCCGGCGCGGCTAGCGGGGTCGGAGATACGCAGTATTTT
-,TRBJ1-2,TRBV5-3,TRBD1,CARSYETGWWGYTF,TGTGCCAGAAGCTACGAGACAGGGTGGTGGGGCTACACCTTC
-,TRBJ2-1,TRBV5-1,-,CASSRDHYNNEQFF,TGCGCCAGCAGCCGGGACCACTATAACAATGAGCAGTTCTTC
-,TRBJ2-7,TRBV6-5,-,CASSYRPSYEQYF,TGTGCCAGCAGTTACAGGCCTTCCTACGAGCAGTACTTC
-,TRBJ1-1,TRBV2,-,CASSDEGNTEAFF,TGTGCCAGCAGTGATGAGGGAAACACTGAAGCTTTCTTT
-,TRBJ1-1,TRBV5-4,-,CASSLVGSNTEAFF,TGTGCCAGCAGCTTGGTGGGGAGTAACACTGAAGCTTTCTTT
-,TRBJ2-2,TRBV10-1,-,CASSASGVGELFF,TGCGCCAGCAGTGCGTCAGGGGTCGGGGAGCTGTTTTTT
-,TRBJ1-1,TRBV29-1,-,CSVALRLNTEAFF,TGCAGCGTTGCTCTCAGACTGAACACTGAAGCTTTCTTT
-,TRBJ2-7,TRBV12-1,-,CASRSRDRVPYEQYF,TGTGCCAGCAGGTCCCGGGACAGGGTGCCCTACGAGCAGTACTTC
once,TRBJ1-2,TRBV7-2,-,CASSLAIGRGGGYTF,TGTGCCAGCAGCTTAGCGATCGGCCGGGGAGGCGGCTACACCTTC
-,TRBJ1-3,TRBV28,-,CASSFMSSGNTIYF,TGTGCCAGCAGTTTTATGAGCTCTGGAAACACCATATATTTT
-,TRBJ2-7,TRBV27,-,CASSFRVGRPYEQYF,TGTGCCAGCAGTTTTAGAGTAGGGAGGCCCTACGAGCAGTACTTC
-,TRBJ2-5,TRBV27,-,CASSFASHWETQYF,TGTGCCAGCAGTTTCGCTAGCCACTGGGAGACCCAGTACTTC
-,TRBJ2-1,TRBV5-1,TRBD1,CASSGRARDREGSYNEQFF,TGCGCCAGCAGCGGGCGAGCTAGGGACAGGGAAGGCTCCTACAATGAGCAGTTCTTC
-,TRBJ1-1,TRBV6-1,TRBD1,CASTSGGQGWGEAFF,TGTGCCAGCACCTCTGGAGGACAGGGGTGGGGTGAAGCTTTCTTT
-,TRBJ2-1,TRBV15,TRBD2,CATNLGLAAYNEQFF,TGTGCCACCAACTTGGGACTAGCGGCATACAATGAGCAGTTCTTC
-,TRBJ1-1,TRBV11-2,-,CASSPSSEAFF,TGTGCCAGCAGCCCAAGCAGCGAAGCTTTCTTT
-,TRBJ2-5,TRBV5-1,-,CASSGGTPQETQYF,TGCGCCAGCAGCGGGGGGACTCCTCAAGAGACCCAGTACTTC
few,TRBJ2-2,TRBV5-1,-,CASSLEPNTGELFF,TGCGCCAGCAGCTTGGAACCCAATACCGGGGAGCTGTTTTTT
-,TRBJ1-2,TRBV6-5,-,CASSRLGGSAYGYTF,TGTGCCAGCAGCCGATTGGGGGGAAGTGCCTATGGCTACACCTTC
-,TRBJ2-7,TRBV28,-,CASSLRGEPYEQYF,TGTGCCAGCAGTTTAAGGGGGGAGCCCTACGAGCAGTACTTC